Sequencing of this T cell receptor beta chain was carried out in a study of early T cells in non-severe SARS-CoV-2 infection (dated by TCRdb to the early 2020s). Broadly, across the study: Bulk RNA from unsorted whole blood was used for TCR sequencing, so alpha and beta chains could not be paired. Overall results and qualifications from the work: VDJdb matching was skewed toward anti-spike CD8 responses, so virus-specific expansions were likely underestimated and private and CD4 specificities were missed.

Libraries were built with 5' RACE. Sequencing took place on a NextSeq 500. To correct for sequencing error and PCR bias, the TCR library protocol tagged individual cDNA molecules with unique molecular identifiers. Sequencing covered both TCR alpha and beta chains, and within each sample the abundances of alpha and beta sequences were tightly co-correlated. The paper's data handling went like this. Decombinator V4 was used to annotate the V gene, J gene and CDR3 of the TCR sequences. Expanded TCRs were defined as changing significantly between any two time points under a Poisson model with p below 0.0001. Abundances of TCRs were expressed as counts per million after normalisation to the total number of TCRs sequenced in each sample. MAIT TCRs were defined by TRAV1-2 paired with TRAJ12, TRAJ20 or TRAJ33, and iNKT TCRs by TRAV10 paired with TRAJ18. VDJdb, accessed 1 November 2021, was searched for CMV, EBV and SARS-CoV-2 annotated TCRs, excluding TCRs annotated for multiple antigens. Clones were called with MiXCR by TCRdb after fastp trimmed the public reads at Q25, and only in-frame beta chains were retained. Identical CDR3 proteins give one entry, which carries the most common genes and DNA. The V and J calls were not made by the authors but by TCRdb's processing. This sample gives about 29,000 distinct CDR3 sequences in total; approximately 5.2% of them show up just once. The leading ten clones occupy less than 6% of the sample.

Cut back by 5 bases and 4 bases, the V and J ends lie 18 bases apart. Inclusive of the bounding cysteine and phenylalanine, the CDR3 is 15 residues long. Only the CDR3 part of the read is kept: 45 bases, read in frame from the first base. Via the germline V gene, CDR1 is SGHRS and CDR2 YFSETQ. Comment on this clonotype: What this receptor recognizes is not known. The sample holds no much larger clone one base away, and base qualities are not on file.

A case-control design nested within a healthcare worker cohort in London, UK, was used, with weekly nasopharyngeal swab PCR tests and blood sampling performed. Healthcare workers were recruited during the week of the UK lockdown, between 23 and 31 March 2020, and followed weekly for up to roughly 15 weeks. This chain joins TRBV5-1 to TRBJ1-2, and TRBD1 may be the D gene, going by 5 matching bases. The clonotype comes from an adult who was a healthcare worker with PCR-confirmed SARS-CoV-2 infection or an uninfected control (not recorded which). The specimen was whole blood. The DNA sequence is as follows: TGCGCCAGCAGACCCGCCGGGACGGAGGTCTATGGCTACACCTTC. The translation is CASRPAGTEVYGYTF.